This record concerns one T cell receptor beta chain sequence. This clonotype was seen at least ten times. The target of this receptor is not known. No base qualities exist here, and no much larger clone lies one base off it. The sample originates from a study of molecular identifiers for immune sequencing clone quantification (dated by TCRdb to the late 2010s). At the level of the whole study: For a replicate experiment, RNA from around 20,000 or 100,000 naive CD8 T cells was divided into five aliquots, of which four were sequenced. This methods study benchmarked molecular-identifier clustering-based TCR repertoire sequencing (MIDCIRS) and TCR RNA copy counting, using CD8 T cells to do so. The paper's findings and limits, for the study overall: Identical TCR molecules sharing a barcode could cause highly expanded clone sizes to be underestimated. Modeling gave about 3.2 recovered TCR RNA copies per cell versus 7.5 to 10 by digital PCR, implying approximately 32% capture efficiency. Spiked-in Jurkat TCR RNA equal to a single cell's worth was reported to be detectable even within 1,200,000 naive CD8 T cells. In CMV-specific effector cells, clones with more than 20 RNA copies contained over 97% of molecules, whereas in naive cells such clones contained under 1% of molecules. Spiked-in Jurkat TCR RNA (around eleven copies' worth), which is not part of the donor repertoire, was contained in the naive libraries. When barcode sub-clustering was omitted, TCR diversity was inflated by chimeric consensus sequences, with chimeras reaching as high as 47%.

Libraries of naive CD8 T cells were built from anywhere between about 17,000 and 1,000,000 sorted cells, with 10%, 30% or 50% of the purified RNA used. Naive CD8 T cells were FACS-sorted as CD8+CD4-CCR7+CD45RA+ on a BD FACSAria II into RLT Plus buffer. To test detection sensitivity, Jurkat RNA equal to ten TCR copies was added to samples of about 17,000-1,100,000 naive CD8 T cells. Enrichment of CD8 T cells was done with RosetteSep CD8+ T Cell Enrichment Cocktail plus Ficoll-Paque, and ACK red cell lysis came afterward. The library relied on PCR. The sequencer was an Illumina HiSeq 4000. Bulk TCR libraries were made following a previously described method, with the TCR primers given in Table S5. Purification of total RNA was performed with the Qiagen AllPrep DNA/RNA kit. Before analysis, reads from multiple sequencing runs of one library were combined. In the authors' own workflow: Reads were retained only if their TCR constant sequence matched exactly, and those retained reads were trimmed to 150 nt and grouped according to their 12-nt molecular barcodes. Reads within each barcode group were sub-clustered using a 15% Levenshtein threshold, and quality-weighted consensus sequences were constructed for each RNA molecule. Non-functional sequences were excluded, and lower-count sequences lying one edit away from another sequence were also excluded. Based on fitting two negative binomial distributions, any barcode sub-cluster with under 20% of the maximum read count was discarded. The public reads were reprocessed in TCRdb via fastp at Q25 and MiXCR, keeping in-frame beta chains. Under each unique CDR3 protein, matching rows form one entry showing the most common genes and DNA. The V and J calls and clone size are TCRdb's, not the authors'. For this sample the table gives just under 65,000 distinct CDR3 sequences, of which less than 20% were detected only once. Approximately 1.4% of the sample is held by the ten biggest clonotypes.

The germline V gene (reference sequence) yields LGHDT for CDR1 and YNNKEL for CDR2. The CDR3 covers 16 residues, taking in both the cysteine and the phenylalanine. Only the CDR3 part of the read is kept: 48 bases, read in frame from the first base. The V end gives up 5 bases and the J end 4 bases, leaving 9 bases in the junction not matched to a gene. The sequenced sample consisted of naive CD8+ T cells from blood, with Jurkat cell RNA spiked in. Read against the paper, the sample's cell subset or site label means: FACS-sorted CD8+CD4-CCR7+CD45RA+ naive T cells. Recombination joined TRBV3-1 with TRBJ1-5; 9 of the junction bases match TRBD1. The sequence was obtained from a human donor in good health. Some libraries in this study had Jurkat cell RNA spiked in. The CDR3 has the sequence CASSGTGTGLNQPQHF. The bases read TGTGCCAGCAGCGGTACCGGGACAGGGCTTAATCAGCCCCAGCATTTT.